The clone carrying this T cell receptor beta chain was seen once. Its antigen is as yet unknown. Only in-frame clones appear in the TCRdb table, and some are missing; sequencing was by immunoSEQ multiplex PCR. The sample includes 6,800 or so clones, 87% of them seen just once. The data are from a study of somatic mutations in cytotoxic T cells in rheumatoid arthritis. On the study more broadly: Flow sorting yielded some V beta antibody-stained T-cell populations at nearly 100% purity, among them V beta1+ cells sequenced for TCRB.

The study, taken as a whole, reports: CD8+ T cells showed clonality that did not differ significantly between patients with rheumatoid arthritis and age-matched healthy controls. No age-related increase in CD8+ clonality was seen in healthy controls, but one was seen in rheumatoid arthritis patients.

Per the germline V gene, CDR1 is MGHRA and CDR2 is YSYEKL. V trimming: 0 bases; J trimming: 7 bases; junction bases outside the gene matches: 7. The CDR3 length is 16 residues. This chain joins TRBV4-1 and TRBJ2-1, with 9 nucleotides matching TRBD1. The sequencing sample was made of CD8+ T cells sorted from blood. This TCR was recovered from a man aged 35 to 55 with rheumatoid arthritis. CDR3 protein: CASSQDLGTGRNEQFF. DNA for the CDR3: TGCGCCAGCAGCCAAGATTTAGGGACAGGGAGGAATGAGCAGTTCTTC.